This T cell receptor beta chain is drawn from a study of shared clonotypes between healthy human individuals. For the study at large: CD4 naive and memory got three plates each, CD8 naive two, CD8 memory one.

This CDR3 has 19 amino acids. Germline V CDR1 and CDR2: MGHRA, YSYEKL. Trimming took 0 bases from V and 4 from J; bases not matched to a gene: 9. Execution of the assay was at deep level. The sorted-subset replicate PCRs were given about 210 ng DNA, which is roughly 30,000 T cell genomes. Per the authors' pipeline: Junction-only sequences without quality scores came from ImmunoSEQ, so filtering differed. Assay: immunoSEQ multiplex PCR; the TCRdb copy retains only in-frame clones and omits some. The D gene and trimming were derived from the DNA, and the V and J assignments and clone size from that table. The sample consists of around 980,000 clones, around 78% of them appearing once.

V usage is TRBV4-1 and J usage is TRBJ2-3; 14 bases are a match to TRBD2. Sequenced: memory CD4+ T cells from PBMCs. Subset noted: CD45RA-negative fraction. The clonotype comes from a young man in good health. Some clones in this sample may be carry-over from other donors' samples. CDR3 nucleotide sequence: TGCGCCAGCAGCCAAGACAGGTTCGGGACTAGCGGGAGTGCAGATACGCAGTATTTT. It yields the protein CASSQDRFGTSGSADTQYF.